A selection of T cell receptor beta chains follows, all from one sample in a study of CD8 T cells in Susac syndrome. TCRdb itself ran the immunoSEQ multiplex PCR reads through MiXCR, one entry per CDR3 protein. This sample yields roughly 220,000 distinct CDR3 sequences, of which over 90% are seen a single time; around 0.16% belongs to the top ten. What was sequenced was CD4+ T cells from PBMCs. The receptors stem from a human donor with Susac syndrome. CDR3s include the opening cysteine and the closing phenylalanine or tryptophan. The D gene is left open where the match is weak. Not every row has a clone size; where given, it reads once, few, many or a size class.

abundance	j_gene	d_gene	v_gene	CDR3aa	CDR3nt
.	TRBJ2-7	.	TRBV7-9	CASSGESHPPSYEQYF	TGTGCCAGCAGCGGGGAGTCGCACCCGCCTTCCTACGAGCAGTACTTC
once	TRBJ1-5	.	TRBV30	CAWSVGGARSNQPQHF	TGTGCCTGGAGTGTGGGGGGGGCGCGGAGCAATCAGCCCCAGCATTTT
.	TRBJ2-6	.	TRBV19	CASSQSSGANVLTF	TGTGCCAGTAGTCAGAGCTCTGGGGCCAACGTCCTGACTTTC
.	TRBJ2-7	.	TRBV7-2	CASSLDRAVSSYEQYF	TGTGCCAGCAGCTTAGATAGAGCGGTGAGCTCCTACGAGCAGTACTTC
.	TRBJ1-1	.	TRBV4-3	CASSQDKGVKGTEAFF	TGCGCCAGCAGCCAAGATAAGGGGGTAAAGGGCACTGAAGCTTTCTTT
.	TRBJ1-2	TRBD1	TRBV12-3/TRBV12-4	CASRRDRKYGYTF	TGTGCCAGCAGACGGGACAGAAAGTATGGCTACACCTTC
.	TRBJ1-6	TRBD1	TRBV9	CASSVGDRDSPLHF	TGTGCCAGCAGCGTAGGGGACAGAGATTCACCCCTCCACTTT
.	TRBJ1-5	.	TRBV7-2	CASSLGPHVRADQPQHF	TGTGCCAGCAGCTTAGGGCCTCATGTAAGGGCCGATCAGCCCCAGCATTTT
.	TRBJ1-2	TRBD1	TRBV5-1	CASSLSGTEGYTF	TGCGCCAGCAGCTTATCCGGGACAGAAGGCTACACCTTC
once	TRBJ2-3	TRBD1	TRBV5-1	CASTTGIRTDTQYF	TGCGCCAGTACGACAGGGATCCGCACAGATACGCAGTATTTT
.	TRBJ2-2	TRBD2	TRBV9	CASSSGTSGGAITGELFF	TGTGCCAGCAGCTCCGGGACTAGCGGGGGGGCGATTACCGGGGAGCTGTTTTTT
once	TRBJ2-3	.	TRBV28	CASSPLAGVPDTQYF	TGTGCCAGCAGTCCCTTGGCAGGGGTACCAGATACGCAGTATTTT
.	TRBJ1-6	.	TRBV20-1	CSARQETNSPLHF	TGCAGTGCTAGGCAAGAGACTAATTCACCCCTCCACTTT
.	TRBJ1-6	.	TRBV6-2/TRBV6-3	CASGSYREYNSPLHF	TGTGCCAGCGGGTCGTACCGGGAGTATAATTCACCCCTCCACTTT
.	TRBJ2-3	TRBD2	TRBV11-2	CASSRPRGAGGAFSTDTQYF	TGTGCCAGCAGCCGCCCTAGGGGGGCGGGGGGCGCCTTTAGCACAGATACGCAGTATTTT
.	TRBJ1-1	TRBD1	TRBV5-5	CASSTATGGYTEAFF	TGTGCCAGCAGCACAGCGACAGGGGGCTACACTGAAGCTTTCTTT
.	TRBJ2-3	TRBD1	TRBV6-4	CASTPSGGVTSTDTQYF	TGTGCCAGCACTCCCTCAGGGGGCGTAACTAGCACAGATACGCAGTATTTT
.	TRBJ1-2	.	TRBV3-1	CASSHFTGAGGYTF	TGTGCCAGCAGCCACTTTACGGGGGCTGGTGGCTACACCTTC
.	TRBJ1-1	.	TRBV28	CASSPARQARWNTEAFF	TGTGCCAGCAGTCCAGCCCGACAGGCCCGCTGGAACACTGAAGCTTTCTTT
.	TRBJ2-7	.	TRBV20-1	CSGVRSLNSYEQYF	TGCAGTGGGGTACGGAGCCTGAACTCCTACGAGCAGTACTTC
.	TRBJ1-2	.	TRBV5-1	CASSLAGNGYTF	TGCGCCAGCAGCTTGGCAGGGAACGGCTACACCTTC
.	TRBJ2-5	.	TRBV29-1	CSVELNWGANQETQYF	TGCAGCGTTGAACTTAACTGGGGTGCCAACCAAGAGACCCAGTACTTC
.	TRBJ1-2	TRBD1	TRBV28	CASRRTGSYGYTF	TGTGCCAGCAGAAGGACAGGGTCCTATGGCTACACCTTC
once	TRBJ2-7	TRBD2	TRBV20-1	CSARELAGGAYEQYF	TGCAGTGCTCGAGAACTAGCGGGGGGGGCCTACGAGCAGTACTTC
.	TRBJ1-1	.	TRBV20-1	CSAKTGTATEAFF	TGCAGTGCTAAAACCGGGACGGCCACTGAAGCTTTCTTT